The following is a T cell receptor beta chain sequence with its context. Its antigen is not known. Germline values: CDR1 PRHDT, CDR2 FYEKMQ (reference sequence). The CDR3 is 17 residues long. The ends lost 5 bases at V and 1 base at J; junction bases unmatched: 12. The data derive from a study of shared clonotypes between healthy human individuals. Findings and caveats of the study: Researchers sampled only blood; tissue repertoires likely differ.

Each of the donors was a healthy adult who was HIV-negative and had not had a recent acute infection or vaccination. Adults of Caucasian background living in Nashville, Tennessee made up all donors. Clones were read by immunoSEQ multiplex PCR, and TCRdb kept only the in-frame ones, dropping some. This sample has about 450,000 clones, with 79% found just once. The sample was PBMCs. The genes are TRBV13 and TRBJ1-1; 8 nucleotides match TRBD1. The receptor was derived from a woman aged 40-49 years in good health. Some clones in this sample may be carry-over from other donors' samples. CDR3 region: CASSHPYPTGENTEAFF. Written as DNA, the CDR3 is TGTGCCAGCAGCCACCCTTACCCGACAGGGGAGAACACTGAAGCTTTCTTT.